Presented here are 11 T cell receptor beta chains from one specimen sequenced in a study of blood T cells in healthy people across ages (dated by TCRdb to the mid-2010s). Library preparation used 5' RACE. Instrument used: Illumina HiSeq 2500. A second roughly 6 to 12 cycle PCR used a sample-barcoded 5' primer and a J-beta primer mix. TCRdb reprocessing: public reads trimmed at Q25 with fastp, clones called with MiXCR, in-frame beta chains kept. One record per CDR3 amino acid sequence lists the most common genes and DNA. For this sample the table gives approximately 700,000 distinct CDR3 sequences, of which roughly 32% were detected only once. The top ten clones comprise 15% to 19% of the sample. The specimen was blood. The receptors shown here come from a woman of 80 years or more in good health. Donor details come from another sample of the same person, matched by shared clones.

This clonotype appeared many times. The V and J genes are TRBV7-2 and TRBJ2-7; D uncertain. Germline-derived CDR1 and CDR2 are SGHTA and FQGNSA. The CDR3 is 15 residues long. Trimming stripped 5 bases from V and 0 bases from J, with 14 bases between. In DNA, the CDR3 is TGTGCCAGCAGCCCTCGGACGGAACACTCCTACGAGCAGTACTTC. Translation gives CASSPRTEHSYEQYF.

The genes are TRBV20-1 and TRBJ2-3, with D tentatively TRBD1 (5 bases). The V end lost 3 bases, the J end lost 2 bases, and 15 bases lay between the germline ends. Germline V CDR1 and CDR2: DFQATT, SNEGSKA (reference sequence). This CDR3 spans 15 amino acids. The CDR3 nucleotides are TGCAGTGCTAGTACCATGGCAGGGAACACAGATACGCAGTATTTT. Translation gives CSASTMAGNTDTQYF.

A few counts support this clonotype. The chain joins TRBV18 to TRBJ2-1; TRBD1 matches 9 bases. The CDR3 sequence is 16 residues long. V lost 3 bases, J lost 4 bases, and 7 bases stayed unmatched. Looked up from germline, CDR1 is KGHSH and CDR2 is LQKENI. CDR3 in amino acids: CASSPAFDRGYNEQFF. Here the CDR3 DNA reads TGTGCCAGCTCACCGGCGTTTGACAGGGGGTACAATGAGCAGTTCTTC.

Of note for this clonotype: One base away lies a much larger clone, so this may be a sequencing read error. The chain uses TRBV9 and TRBJ2-4; D is unresolved. This CDR3 comprises 14 residues. CDR1 SGDLS and CDR2 YYNGEE come from the germline V gene. CDR3 protein: CANSASLAKNIQYF. The CDR3 DNA reads TGTGCCAACAGCGCTTCATTAGCCAAAAACATTCAGTACTTC.

V usage is TRBV7-4 and J usage is TRBJ2-5; 7 bases align to TRBD2. This CDR3 has 16 amino acids. V was pared by 1 base and J by 11 bases, with 16 bases of the junction left unmatched. Per germline, CDR1 SGHVT and CDR2 SQSDAQ. The CDR3: CASSLVAGLGRGEQYF. In nucleotides, the CDR3 is TGTGCCAGCAGCTTAGTTGCCGGACTAGGCAGAGGGGAGCAGTACTTC.

The chain combines TRBV9 with TRBJ1-1; 7 bases map to TRBD1. Per the germline V gene, CDR1 is SGDLS and CDR2 is YYNGEE. V lost 4 bases and J lost 0; bases outside the gene matches: 3. CDR3 length: 14 amino acids. CDR3 nucleotides: TGTGCCAGCAGCACCGACAGGGTGAACACTGAAGCTTTCTTT. This codes for CASSTDRVNTEAFF.

Ten or more counts support this clonotype. This chain links TRBV6-2 or TRBV6-3 with TRBJ2-1, with TRBD2 identical over 8 bases. The CDR3 is 14 residues long. CDR1 and CDR2 from the germline V gene are MNHEY and SVGEGT. V was clipped by 4 bases and J by 5 bases; unmatched bases: 4. In DNA, the CDR3 is TGTGCCAGCAGTTGGAGCGGGGGAAACAATGAGCAGTTCTTC. Translated, it gives CASSWSGGNNEQFF.

The rearrangement joins TRBV6-1 to TRBJ1-5; 8 positions match TRBD1. With V trimmed by 1 base and J by 2 bases, 7 bases remained unmatched. Germline CDR1 is MNHNS and CDR2 is SASEGT. The CDR3 totals 17 residues. The CDR3 sequence is CASSEGQGARGNQPQHF. The CDR3 nucleotides read TGTGCCAGCAGTGAAGGGCAGGGGGCACGTGGCAATCAGCCCCAGCATTTT.

The chain couples TRBV7-6 to TRBJ2-5; TRBD1 agrees at 9 bases. The better agreement between TRBJ2-7 and the DNA end casts doubt on the J call. CDR1 SGHVS and CDR2 FNYEAQ come from the germline V gene. The CDR3 loop spans 16 amino acids. Here the CDR3 reads CASSSIPGQGPREQYF. CDR3 bases: TGTGCCAGCAGCTCAATACCGGGACAGGGTCCGCGCGAGCAGTACTTC.

In the case of this clonotype: This may stem from a read error, because a much larger clone lies one nucleotide away. This chain joins TRBV6-5 and TRBJ1-2; possibly TRBD1 for D (6 bases). The CDR3 totals 15 residues. V lost 5 bases, J lost 7 bases, and 20 bases lay in between. CDR1 MNHEY and CDR2 SVGAGI come from the germline V gene. CDR3 residues: CASSVHQAGVIGYTF. Here the CDR3 DNA reads TGTGCCAGCAGTGTACATCAAGCAGGGGTAATTGGCTACACCTTC.

This clonotype was seen ten or more times. V and J are TRBV5-6 and TRBJ1-2; 8 positions match TRBD1. The CDR3 covers 14 residues. V gave up 0 bases and J gave up 7 bases; unmatched junction bases: 5. Per germline, CDR1 SGHDT and CDR2 YYEEEE. Here the CDR3 reads CASSLAARGLGYTF. The CDR3 DNA reads TGTGCCAGCAGCTTGGCCGCCAGGGGGCTTGGCTACACCTTC.